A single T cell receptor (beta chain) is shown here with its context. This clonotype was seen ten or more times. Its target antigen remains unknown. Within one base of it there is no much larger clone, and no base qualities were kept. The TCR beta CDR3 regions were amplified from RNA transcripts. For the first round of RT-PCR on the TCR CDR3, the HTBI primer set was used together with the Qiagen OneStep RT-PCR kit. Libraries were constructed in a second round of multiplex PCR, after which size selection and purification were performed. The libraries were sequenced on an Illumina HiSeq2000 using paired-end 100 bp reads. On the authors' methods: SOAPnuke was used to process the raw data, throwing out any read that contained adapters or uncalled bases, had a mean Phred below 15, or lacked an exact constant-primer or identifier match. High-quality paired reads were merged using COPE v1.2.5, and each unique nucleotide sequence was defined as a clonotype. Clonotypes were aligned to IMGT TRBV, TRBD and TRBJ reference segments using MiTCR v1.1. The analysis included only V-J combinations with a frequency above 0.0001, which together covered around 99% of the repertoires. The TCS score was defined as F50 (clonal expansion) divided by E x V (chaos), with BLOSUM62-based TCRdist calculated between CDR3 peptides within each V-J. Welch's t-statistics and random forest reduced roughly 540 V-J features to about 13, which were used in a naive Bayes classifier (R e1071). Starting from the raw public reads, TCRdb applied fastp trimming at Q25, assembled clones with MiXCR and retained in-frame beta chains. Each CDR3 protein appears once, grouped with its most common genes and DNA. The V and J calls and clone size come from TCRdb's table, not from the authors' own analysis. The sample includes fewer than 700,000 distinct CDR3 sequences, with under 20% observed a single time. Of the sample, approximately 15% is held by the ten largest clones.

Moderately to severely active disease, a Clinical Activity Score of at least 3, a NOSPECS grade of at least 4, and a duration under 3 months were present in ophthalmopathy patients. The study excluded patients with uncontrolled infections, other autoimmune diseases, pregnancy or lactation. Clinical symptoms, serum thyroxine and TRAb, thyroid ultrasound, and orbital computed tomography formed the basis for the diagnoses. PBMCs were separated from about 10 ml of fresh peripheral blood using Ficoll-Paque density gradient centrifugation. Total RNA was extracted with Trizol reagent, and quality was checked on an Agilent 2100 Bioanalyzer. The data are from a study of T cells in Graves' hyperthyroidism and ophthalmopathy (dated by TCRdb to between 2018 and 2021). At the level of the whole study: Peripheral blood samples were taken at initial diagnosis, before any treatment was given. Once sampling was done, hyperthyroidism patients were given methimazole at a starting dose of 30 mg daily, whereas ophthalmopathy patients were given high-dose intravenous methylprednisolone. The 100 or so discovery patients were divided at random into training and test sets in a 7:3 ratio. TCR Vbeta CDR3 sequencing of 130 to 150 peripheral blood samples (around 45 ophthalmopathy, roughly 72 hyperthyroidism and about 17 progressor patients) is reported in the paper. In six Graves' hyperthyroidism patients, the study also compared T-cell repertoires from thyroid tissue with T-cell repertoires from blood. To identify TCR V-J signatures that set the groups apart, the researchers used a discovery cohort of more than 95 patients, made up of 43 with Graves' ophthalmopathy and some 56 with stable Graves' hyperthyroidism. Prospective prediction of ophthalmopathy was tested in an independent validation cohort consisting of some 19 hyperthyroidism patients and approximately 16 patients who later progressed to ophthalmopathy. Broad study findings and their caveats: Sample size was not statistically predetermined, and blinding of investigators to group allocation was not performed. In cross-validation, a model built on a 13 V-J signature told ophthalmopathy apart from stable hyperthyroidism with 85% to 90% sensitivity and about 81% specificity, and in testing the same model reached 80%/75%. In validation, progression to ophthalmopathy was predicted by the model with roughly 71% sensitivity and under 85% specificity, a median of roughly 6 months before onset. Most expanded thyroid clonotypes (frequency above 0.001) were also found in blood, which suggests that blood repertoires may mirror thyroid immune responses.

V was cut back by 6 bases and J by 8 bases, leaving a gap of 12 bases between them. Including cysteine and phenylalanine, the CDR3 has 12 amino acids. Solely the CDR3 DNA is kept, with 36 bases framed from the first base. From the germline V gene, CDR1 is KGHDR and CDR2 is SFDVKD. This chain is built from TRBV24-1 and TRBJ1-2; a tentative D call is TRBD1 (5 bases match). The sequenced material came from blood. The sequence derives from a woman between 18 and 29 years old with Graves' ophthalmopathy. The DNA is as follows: TGTGCCACCAGTAACAGGTGGGAAGGCTACACCTTC. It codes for CATSNRWEGYTF.